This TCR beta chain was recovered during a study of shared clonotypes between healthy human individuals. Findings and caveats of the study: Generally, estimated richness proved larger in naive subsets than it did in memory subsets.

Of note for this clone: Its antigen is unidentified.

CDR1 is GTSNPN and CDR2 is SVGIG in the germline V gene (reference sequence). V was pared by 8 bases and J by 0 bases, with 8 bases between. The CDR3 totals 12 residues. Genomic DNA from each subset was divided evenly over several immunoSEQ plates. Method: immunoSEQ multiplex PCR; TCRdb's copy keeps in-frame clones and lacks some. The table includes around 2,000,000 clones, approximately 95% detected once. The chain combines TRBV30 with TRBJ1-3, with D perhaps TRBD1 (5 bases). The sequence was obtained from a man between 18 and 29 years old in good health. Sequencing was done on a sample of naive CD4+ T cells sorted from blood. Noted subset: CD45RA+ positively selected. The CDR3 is CARGSSGNTIYF. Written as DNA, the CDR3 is TGTGCCCGGGGGAGCTCTGGAAACACCATATATTTT.